This TCR beta chain was retrieved from a study of beta chain features in type 1 diabetes. In regard to this clone: Its antigen is unknown.

This CDR3 has 19 residues. Trimming took off 2 bases at V and 0 bases at J, with 22 bases between the two ends. From germline, CDR1 is MGHRA and CDR2 YSYEKL. Study results and caveats: The question left open here concerned HLA type influencing TCRB rearrangement. Moderate but significant shortening of TCRB CDR3s was recorded in all four CD4+ subsets from Type 1 diabetes patients.

Expressed TCRB transcripts were sequenced because the isolated RNA had all been reverse transcribed beforehand. The assay was immunoSEQ multiplex PCR, and TCRdb's table has in-frame clones only and misses some. The table includes about 41,000 clones, about 68% detected once. V is TRBV4-1 and J is TRBJ2-5, with D perhaps TRBD2 (6 bases). Sequencing input: Tregs from blood. This TCR was sampled from a man aged 30 to 45 with type 1 diabetes. Some clones in this sample may be carry-over from other donors' samples. CDR3 coding DNA: TGCGCCAGCAGCCAACGAGGCGGAGGCGGGAATTGGTACCAAGAGACCCAGTACTTC. It is translated as CASSQRGGGGNWYQETQYF.